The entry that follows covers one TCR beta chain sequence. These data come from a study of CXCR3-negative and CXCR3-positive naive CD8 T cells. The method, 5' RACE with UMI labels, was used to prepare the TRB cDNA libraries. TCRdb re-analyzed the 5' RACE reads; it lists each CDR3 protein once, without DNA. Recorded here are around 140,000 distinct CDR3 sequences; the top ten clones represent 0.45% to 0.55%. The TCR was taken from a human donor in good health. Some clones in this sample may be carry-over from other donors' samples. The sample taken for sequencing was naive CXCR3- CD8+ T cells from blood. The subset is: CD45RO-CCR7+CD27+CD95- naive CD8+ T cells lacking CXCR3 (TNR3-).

The CDR3 region is CASNDRAGGPYETQYF. The chain links TRBV28 to TRBJ2-5; TCRdb returns TRBD2, unconfirmable since there is no DNA. The length of the CDR3 is 16 residues. From germline, CDR1 is MDHEN and CDR2 SYDVKM.